A single sample is the source of the 24 T cell receptor beta chains below, sequenced in a study of vaccination effects on CD4 cells after COVID-19. Antigens for these TCRs are unknown. Libraries were prepared by immunoSEQ multiplex PCR; TCRdb keeps only in-frame clonotypes and omits some of them. Of around 41,000 clones listed, roughly 82% were seen once; the top ten hold roughly 3%. Cells that had been cultured for 10 days were the source of isolated CD4+ T cells. This specimen was CD4+ T cells from PBMCs cultured without peptide, taken before COVID-19 vaccination. Source of these receptors: a human donor who received a COVID-19 vaccine.

Judged by abundance, this clone is medium-sized (0.01 to 0.1%). The CDR3 DNA sequence: TGTGCCAGCAGCCAGGAACCGGGGACCACCGGGGAGCTGTTTTTT. Translation: CASSQEPGTTGELFF. The genes are TRBV11-2 and TRBJ2-2, with D perhaps assigned TRBD1 or TRBD2 (5 bases each). V lost 5 bases and J lost 4, with 14 bases in between. Germline values: CDR1 SGHAT, CDR2 FQNNGV. CDR3 length equals 15 residues.

V usage is TRBV7-2 and J usage is TRBJ2-2; tentative D call: TRBD2 (5 bases). With 5 bases removed from V and 0 bases from J, the gap between germline ends came to 10 bases. This CDR3 comprises 15 residues. The germline V gene has CDR1 SGHTA and CDR2 FQGNSA. The CDR3 is CASSRDQTNTGELFF. CDR3 nucleotide sequence: TGTGCCAGCAGCCGGGATCAGACGAACACCGGGGAGCTGTTTTTT.

This clone has a handful of counts. The gene calls are TRBV2 and TRBJ1-2, with D tentatively TRBD1 (5 bases). Trimming shortened V by 6 bases and J by 1 base, and 9 bases separated the two germline ends. Germline assignment: CDR1 SNHLY and CDR2 FYNNEI. The length of the CDR3 is 13 residues. CDR3 nucleotides: TGTGCCAGCAGCCGACAGCTTAACTATGGCTACACCTTC. Translating it yields CASSRQLNYGYTF.

V usage is TRBV3-1 (or the pseudogene TRBV3-2) and J usage is TRBJ2-1; D is possibly TRBD1 or TRBD2 (5 bases each). The V gene's germline CDR1 is LGHDT and CDR2 YNNKEL (reference sequence). Deletions cut 1 base from V and 10 bases from J, with 23 bases between. The CDR3 consists of 17 residues. The CDR3 protein is CASSQGGSGTSTGEQFF. Here the CDR3 DNA reads TGTGCCAGCAGCCAAGGTGGTTCCGGGACCTCCACGGGAGAGCAGTTCTTC.

V is TRBV19 and J is TRBJ1-2; D unclear. CDR3 length: 13 residues. Germline V lookup: CDR1 LNHDA, CDR2 SQIVND (reference sequence). Trimming shortened V by 3 bases and J by 5 bases, and 10 bases separated the two germline ends. The CDR3 nucleotides read TGTGCCAGTAGTATGACCGCTCGATATGGCTACACCTTC. Its translation is CASSMTARYGYTF.

The rearrangement links TRBV2 to TRBJ2-7, with a possible D match to TRBD1 (6 bases). Germline V gene data show CDR1 as SNHLY and CDR2 as FYNNEI. This CDR3 is 13 amino acids long. V gave up 4 bases and J gave up 6 bases, with 13 bases separating them. The CDR3 spells CASSVAGVSEQYV. CDR3 bases: TGTGCCAGCAGTGTCGCAGGGGTCAGCGAGCAGTACGTC.

This chain connects TRBV3-1 (or the pseudogene TRBV3-2) to TRBJ2-1; D not certain. The V end was cut by 5 bases, the J end by 8 bases, with 7 bases between. Germline CDR1 reads LGHDT; CDR2 reads YNNKEL (reference sequence). The CDR3 consists of 11 residues. CDR3 residues: CASSITDEQFF. CDR3 DNA sequence: TGTGCCAGCAGCATAACTGATGAGCAGTTCTTC.

This chain links TRBV18 with TRBJ1-6; D is ambiguous. V gave up 0 bases and J gave up 3 bases, with 9 bases separating them. The CDR3 loop spans 16 amino acids. Germline V gene lookup returns CDR1 KGHSH and CDR2 LQKENI. DNA of the CDR3: TGTGCCAGCTCACCACCGAACTCAGACTATAATTCACCCCTCCACTTT. Its translation is CASSPPNSDYNSPLHF. Supplemented by reference TRBV18 and TRBJ1-6, the full variable domain reads NAGVMQNPRHLVRRRGQEARLRCSPMKGHSHVYWYRQLPEEGLKFMVYLQKENIIDESGMPKERFSAEFPKEGPSILRIQQVVRGDSAAYFCASSPPNSDYNSPLHFGNGTRLTVT.

The J gene is TRBJ2-2, the V gene TRBV5-1; weak D call: TRBD1 (5 bases). CDR1 SGHRS and CDR2 YFSETQ come from the germline V gene. V lost 2 bases to trimming and J lost 6 bases, with 14 bases between them. This CDR3 has 15 residues. CDR3 loop: CASSFQGNGAGELFF. CDR3 in DNA: TGCGCCAGCAGCTTCCAGGGAAATGGGGCCGGGGAGCTGTTTTTT.

The V gene is TRBV30, the J gene TRBJ2-1; 9 bases align to TRBD1. The CDR3 loop spans 15 amino acids. Germline trimming cut 0 bases from V and 10 bases from J; bases unmatched to any gene: 10. The germline gives CDR1 GTSNPN, CDR2 SVGIG (reference sequence). CDR3 DNA: TGTGCCTGGAGTGTTTGGGACAGGGTCACCAACGAGCAGTTCTTC. It is translated as CAWSVWDRVTNEQFF. The full variable domain, rest sourced from reference TRBV30 and TRBJ2-1, is SQTIHQWPATLVQPVGSPLSLECTVEGTSNPNLYWYRQAAGRGLQLLFYSVGIGQISSEVPQNLSASRPQDRQFILSSKKLLLSDSGFYLCAWSVWDRVTNEQFFGPGTRLTVL.

The rearrangement links TRBV2 to TRBJ1-3, with unresolved D. The CDR3 runs to 16 residues. Germline values: CDR1 SNHLY, CDR2 FYNNEI. The V gene lost 6 bases and the J gene lost 0 bases, with 15 bases spanning the gap. CDR3 loop: CASSPTTESSGNTIYF. The CDR3 nucleotides read TGTGCCAGCAGCCCCACTACCGAGAGCTCTGGAAACACCATATATTTT.

The rearrangement links TRBV10-2 to TRBJ2-7; 11 bases map to TRBD2. The junction had 3 bases not matched to a gene; V was cut back by 4 bases and J by 7 bases. The CDR3 contains 13 residues. The germline V gene has CDR1 WSHSY and CDR2 SAAADI. The DNA of the CDR3 is TGCGCCAGCAGTGCAACTAGCGGGGGTGAGCAGTACGTC. Translation gives CASSATSGGEQYV.

The rearrangement links TRBV2 to TRBJ2-2; 8 bases map to TRBD1. The CDR3 has 13 residues. V gave up 4 bases and J gave up 7 bases; unmatched junction bases: 2. Looked up from germline, CDR1 is SNHLY and CDR2 is FYNNEI. Here the CDR3 DNA reads TGTGCCAGCAGTGGACAGGGGAGCGGGGAGCTGTTTTTT. It translates to CASSGQGSGELFF.

The chain has TRBV27 and TRBJ1-4; TRBD1 aligns across 9 bases. With V trimmed by 6 bases and J by 7 bases, 6 bases remained unmatched. This CDR3 region has 14 residues. The germline V gene encodes CDR1 MNHEY and CDR2 SMNVEV (reference sequence). DNA for the CDR3: TGTGCCAGCAGGTCACAGGGGGCAGGTGAAAAACTGTTTTTT. This sequence encodes CASRSQGAGEKLFF.

This clone was recorded a few times. This chain connects TRBV11-2 to TRBJ1-3; D is perhaps TRBD1 (5 bases). With 6 bases removed from V and 4 bases from J, the gap between germline ends came to 22 bases. CDR1 and CDR2 from the germline V gene are SGHAT and FQNNGV. The CDR3 has 17 residues. The CDR3 is CASRVRLQGSLGNTIYF. In DNA, the CDR3 is TGTGCCAGCAGGGTACGCCTGCAGGGTTCGTTGGGAAACACCATATATTTT.

The chain carries TRBV5-1 and TRBJ1-4, with a tentative D call TRBD1 (6 bases). Trimming removed 0 bases from V and 1 base from J, with 13 bases in between. This CDR3 comprises 17 residues. CDR1 is SGHRS and CDR2 is YFSETQ in the germline V gene. Written as DNA, the CDR3 is TGCGCCAGCAGCTTGGAGGGACACAGAAAAACTAATGAAAAACTGTTTTTT. Its protein product is CASSLEGHRKTNEKLFF.

The chain combines TRBV6-5 with TRBJ1-2; 7 bases map to TRBD1. Germline V gene data show CDR1 as MNHEY and CDR2 as SVGAGI. This CDR3 comprises 15 residues. V shed 4 bases, J shed 5 bases, and the junction held 10 bases outside the gene matches. CDR3 sequence (DNA): TGTGCCAGCAGTTGGGACCCGAACAGGGGATATGGCTACACCTTC. It is translated as CASSWDPNRGYGYTF.

The rearrangement links TRBV10-3 to TRBJ1-1; 7 bases align to TRBD1. This CDR3 is built from 12 residues. V lost 9 bases to trimming and J lost 3 bases; unmatched junction nucleotides: 4. CDR1 is ENHRY and CDR2 is SYGVKD in the germline V gene. The DNA of the CDR3 is TGTGCCATAGGGGGGACAGACACTGAAGCTTTCTTT. As protein: CAIGGTDTEAFF.

V gene TRBV5-6 combines with J gene TRBJ1-5; 9 bases align to TRBD1. Trimming at V came to 2 bases and at J to 3 bases, leaving 3 bases not matched to a gene. Germline CDR1 SGHDT, CDR2 YYEEEE. This CDR3 region has 15 residues. CDR3 sequence: CASSFGQGPNQPQHF. The CDR3 DNA sequence: TGTGCCAGCAGCTTTGGACAGGGGCCCAATCAGCCCCAGCATTTT.

The gene calls are TRBV6-5 and TRBJ1-2, with 8 positions matching TRBD1. There are 14 residues in the CDR3. Germline-derived CDR1 and CDR2 are MNHEY and SVGAGI. With 8 bases clipped from V and 4 bases from J, the junction kept 9 bases outside the gene matches. DNA for the CDR3: TGTGCCAGCCCCGAACCAGGGGGCGTCTATGGCTACACCTTC. Translated, it gives CASPEPGGVYGYTF.

The chain recombines TRBV5-1 with TRBJ1-2; a possible D gene is TRBD1 (6 bases). Trimming shortened V by 4 bases and J by 9 bases, and 22 bases separated the two germline ends. The length of the CDR3 is 15 residues. Germline V gene data show CDR1 as SGHRS and CDR2 as YFSETQ. The CDR3 loop is CASSPGPRGAESYTF. DNA for the CDR3: TGCGCCAGCAGCCCAGGCCCCAGGGGAGCGGAAAGCTACACCTTC.

As DNA, the CDR3 is TGTGCCAGTAGTATCTGGACAGGAGGAAACACCATATATTTT. Translated: CASSIWTGGNTIYF. J is TRBJ1-3 and V is TRBV19; 7 bases map to TRBD1. CDR1 is LNHDA and CDR2 is SQIVND in the germline V gene (reference sequence). This CDR3 has 14 residues. Trimming removed 3 bases from V and 4 bases from J; junction bases left unmatched: 3.

The CDR3 bases are TGCAGCGTGAGACAACCTACCAACTATGGCTACACCTTC. This translates into CSVRQPTNYGYTF. The gene calls are TRBV29-1 and TRBJ1-2, with unresolved D. CDR1 and CDR2 from the germline V gene are SQVTM and ANQGSEA. The V and J ends lost 6 bases and 2 bases respectively, with 13 bases between them. The CDR3 is made up of 13 amino acids.

The chain couples TRBV6-5 to TRBJ2-7; the match to TRBD1 covers 7 bases. J was trimmed by 3 bases and V by 4 bases; bases with no gene match: 6. The germline V gene has CDR1 MNHEY and CDR2 SVGAGI. The CDR3 has 14 residues. This CDR3 is CASSSRDRGYEQYV. The CDR3 nucleotides are TGTGCCAGCAGTTCCCGGGACAGAGGCTACGAGCAGTACGTC.